Following are 27 T cell receptor beta chains from one sample sequenced in a study of identical twins (TCRdb year 2016). Libraries were built with 5' RACE. The run used an Illumina HiSeq 2000. TCRdb trimmed public reads at Q25 via fastp, called clones via MiXCR and kept in-frame beta chains. One record per CDR3 amino acid sequence lists the most common genes and DNA. This sample holds about 690,000 distinct CDR3 sequences; 6.1% were observed only once. Of the sample, around 1.7% is held by the ten largest clones. Sequenced input: naive T cells sorted from blood. The cell subset or site label, as the study defines it: cells isolated with a human naive T-cell isolation kit. Source of these receptors: a man between 18 and 29 years old in good health.

V usage is TRBV20-1 and J usage is TRBJ2-5; D is uncertain. CDR1 DFQATT and CDR2 SNEGSKA come from the germline V gene (reference sequence). CDR3 length: 15 amino acids. Trimming shortened V by 5 bases and J by 2 bases, and 18 bases separated the two germline ends. The DNA of the CDR3 is TGCAGTGCTTGTGGTCGAGGATCCTATCAAGAGACCCAGTACTTC. It is translated as CSACGRGSYQETQYF.

The chain employs TRBV20-1 and TRBJ2-1; D tentatively reads TRBD1 or TRBD2 (5 bases each). The CDR3 has 15 amino acids. Germline CDR1 DFQATT, CDR2 SNEGSKA (reference sequence). The V end was cut by 1 base, the J end by 6 bases, with 16 bases between. CDR3 nucleotides: TGCAGTGCTAGAGTGGTCGGGATGGGGCCCAATGAGCAGTTCTTC. Residues: CSARVVGMGPNEQFF.

The gene calls are TRBV4-3 and TRBJ1-4; D ambiguous. From germline, CDR1 is LGHNA and CDR2 YSLEER. V lost 1 base, J lost 5 bases, and 11 bases lay in between. CDR3 size: 15 residues. The CDR3 sequence is CASSQGTGRNEKLFF. In nucleotides, the CDR3 is TGCGCCAGCAGCCAAGGTACTGGACGCAATGAAAAACTGTTTTTT.

This clonotype has ten or more counts. V and J are TRBV25-1 and TRBJ2-7; D gene uncertain. Germline-derived CDR1 and CDR2 are MGHDK and SYGVNS. Trimming shortened V by 0 bases and J by 3 bases, and 6 bases separated the two germline ends. The CDR3 loop spans 13 amino acids. The CDR3 DNA is TGTGCCAGCAGTGAATATTACAGCTACGAGCAGTACTTC. Its protein product is CASSEYYSYEQYF.

The genes are TRBV20-1 and TRBJ2-7; tentatively, D is TRBD2 (5 bases). The germline CDR1 and CDR2 sequences are DFQATT and SNEGSKA (reference sequence). This CDR3 has 12 amino acids. CDR3 amino acids: CRTPDLPYEQYV. DNA of the CDR3: TGCAGGACACCGGACTTACCCTACGAGCAGTACGTC.

The CDR3 DNA follows: TGTGCCAGCAGCGATGTCCTAGAGAACACTGAAGCTTTCTTT. Its translation is CASSDVLENTEAFF. The rearrangement joins TRBV6-1 to TRBJ1-1; D call uncertain. This CDR3 is 14 amino acids long. Between the trimmed V and J ends, which lost 6 bases and 1 base, there was a span of 12 bases. The germline V gene has CDR1 MNHNS and CDR2 SASEGT.

There are many counts of this clonotype. This chain joins TRBV29-1 and TRBJ2-1; D unresolved. Trimming took off 7 bases at V and 3 bases at J, with 16 bases between the two ends. This CDR3 is built from 14 residues. CDR1 is SQVTM, CDR2 ANQGSEA, per germline. The CDR3 here is CSDEAVGYYNEQFF. The CDR3 nucleotides are TGCAGCGACGAGGCGGTGGGTTACTACAATGAGCAGTTCTTC.

V and J are TRBV29-1 and TRBJ2-2; 9 bases line up with TRBD2. Trimming removed 4 bases from V and 0 bases from J; junction bases left unmatched: 3. Germline CDR1 reads SQVTM; CDR2 reads ANQGSEA. The length of the CDR3 is 15 residues. CDR3 region: CSVGLAGANTGELFF. Here the CDR3 DNA reads TGCAGCGTTGGATTAGCGGGAGCGAACACCGGGGAGCTGTTTTTT.

V is TRBV6-1 and J is TRBJ1-1, with D possibly being TRBD1 (6 bases). Germline CDR1 reads MNHNS; CDR2 reads SASEGT. The CDR3 is 14 residues long. V gave up 5 bases and J gave up 4 bases, with 14 bases separating them. The CDR3 DNA follows: TGTGCCAGCAGTCAGAACCGGGACATCACTGAAGCTTTCTTT. Its translation is CASSQNRDITEAFF.

In the case of this clonotype: No conserved phenylalanine or tryptophan is present at the end of the CDR3, so a read error is the likely explanation. The chain carries TRBV5-1 and TRBJ2-1, with 13 bases fitting TRBD2. The trim removed 4 bases at V and 5 bases at J, leaving 6 bases unmatched. This CDR3 spans 16 amino acids. Germline CDR1 SGHRS, CDR2 YFSETQ. Here the CDR3 reads CASSGGLAGDHNEQFL. CDR3 sequence (DNA): TGCGCCAGCAGCGGAGGACTAGCGGGAGATCACAATGAGCAGTTCTTA.

Ten or more counts support this clonotype. The chain carries TRBV20-1 and TRBJ2-2; D remains ambiguous. The CDR3 has 14 residues. The germline CDR1 and CDR2 sequences are DFQATT and SNEGSKA (reference sequence). The V end lost 0 bases, the J end lost 6 bases, and 11 bases lay between the germline ends. CDR3 nucleotide sequence: TGCAGTGCTAGAGATTTACGCGGCGCCGGGGAGCTGTTTTTT. This translates into CSARDLRGAGELFF.

At least ten counts were recorded for this clonotype. J is TRBJ1-1 and V is TRBV4-2; 7 bases are shared with TRBD1. The V gene's germline CDR1 is LGHNA and CDR2 YNFKEQ. V lost 3 bases to trimming and J lost 1 base; unmatched junction nucleotides: 5. The CDR3 is 15 residues long. CDR3 DNA: TGTGCCAGCAGCCAGGACGACAGGGAGAACACTGAAGCTTTCTTT. This translates into CASSQDDRENTEAFF.

This clonotype turned up a few times. The rearrangement links TRBV4-1 to TRBJ2-1, with no clear D. Germline CDR1 and CDR2: MGHRA and YSYEKL. V was cut by 4 bases and J by 10 bases, with 11 bases left in between. The CDR3 covers 12 residues. The CDR3 region has the DNA TGCGCCAGCAGCCCGCTTCTCGGGGAGCAGTTCTTC. Protein product: CASSPLLGEQFF.

This clonotype was picked up many times. This chain uses TRBV4-2 with TRBJ2-3, with D unclear. Germline V gene data show CDR1 as LGHNA and CDR2 as YNFKEQ. CDR3 size: 13 residues. Trimming removed 3 bases from V and 3 bases from J, with 7 bases in between. CDR3 DNA sequence: TGTGCCAGCAGCCAGGAATTGACAGATACGCAGTATTTT. Translation gives CASSQELTDTQYF.

This clonotype was recorded at least ten times. This chain joins TRBV7-2 and TRBJ2-4; 9 nucleotides match TRBD1. Germline CDR1 reads SGHTA; CDR2 reads FQGNSA. CDR3 length: 16 amino acids. The J segment lost 1 base and the V segment lost 5 bases, leaving 6 bases of the junction unmatched. In DNA, the CDR3 is TGTGCCAGCAGCACAGGACAGGGGAGGGCCAAAAACATTCAGTACTTC. It encodes CASSTGQGRAKNIQYF.

The V call is TRBV18, the J call TRBJ1-1; D is unclear. The V gene's germline CDR1 is KGHSH and CDR2 LQKENI. This CDR3 is built from 13 residues. The V gene lost 5 bases and the J gene lost 1 base, with 8 bases spanning the gap. CDR3 residues: CASSSKTNTEAFF. CDR3 coding DNA: TGTGCCAGCTCATCGAAAACGAACACTGAAGCTTTCTTT. Full variable domain (outside the CDR3, taken from reference TRBV18 and TRBJ1-1): NAGVMQNPRHLVRRRGQEARLRCSPMKGHSHVYWYRQLPEEGLKFMVYLQKENIIDESGMPKERFSAEFPKEGPSILRIQQVVRGDSAAYFCASSSKTNTEAFFGQGTRLTVV.

Only a few counts were recorded for this clonotype. The chain couples TRBV7-9 to TRBJ2-1; 9 bases map to TRBD1. The CDR3 spans 15 residues. Looked up from germline, CDR1 is SEHNR and CDR2 is FQNEAQ (reference sequence). The trim removed 2 bases at V and 8 bases at J, leaving 7 bases unmatched. CDR3 DNA sequence: TGTGCCAGCAGCTTAACACAGGGGGCGCTCGATGAGCAGTTCTTC. Protein sequence: CASSLTQGALDEQFF.

This clonotype was seen ten or more times. The chain links TRBV12-3 or TRBV12-4 to TRBJ1-2; D might be TRBD1 (5 bases). With 6 bases removed from V and 7 bases from J, the gap between germline ends came to 18 bases. This CDR3 spans 14 amino acids. CDR3 amino acids: CASSPTETVGGYTF. CDR3 bases: TGTGCCAGCAGCCCGACAGAGACTGTCGGTGGCTACACCTTC.

This clonotype occurred many times. V is TRBV20-1 and J is TRBJ2-3; 13 bases map to TRBD2. CDR1 is DFQATT, CDR2 SNEGSKA, per germline (reference sequence). The CDR3 covers 15 residues. V was clipped by 5 bases and J by 4 bases; unmatched bases: 6. CDR3 nucleotide sequence: TGCAGTGCTCATACCGGGACTAGCGGGGCAGATACGCAGTATTTT. As protein: CSAHTGTSGADTQYF.

This clonotype was seen repeatedly, ten times or more. This chain connects TRBV24-1 to TRBJ1-1, with a possible D match to TRBD1 (6 bases). CDR1 and CDR2 from the germline V gene are KGHDR and SFDVKD. The CDR3 sequence is 13 residues long. V was shortened by 6 bases and J by 2 bases, with 9 bases between the two germline ends. The chain's CDR3 is CATSTGLNTEAFF. In DNA form, the CDR3 reads TGTGCCACCAGTACAGGGCTTAACACTGAAGCTTTCTTT.

At least ten counts were recorded for this clonotype. CDR3 bases: TGTGCCACCAGCAGAGGCCAGGTGAACACCGGGGAGCTGTTTTTT. It yields the protein CATSRGQVNTGELFF. V gene TRBV15 combines with J gene TRBJ2-2; D is unclear. Germline lookup yields CDR1 LNHNV and CDR2 YYDKDF (reference sequence). CDR3 size: 15 residues. V was pared by 1 base and J by 1 base, with 7 bases between.

The table lists this clonotype with many counts. The rearrangement uses TRBV28 and TRBJ2-6; D is undetermined. The germline V and J ends were trimmed by 10 bases and 0 bases, with 7 bases remaining between them. There are 13 residues in the CDR3. Germline loops: CDR1 MDHEN, CDR2 SYDVKM. The CDR3 nucleotides are TGTGCCACTCAGGACTCTGGGGCCAACGTCCTGACTTTC. Encoded protein: CATQDSGANVLTF.

This clonotype was recorded many times. The V gene is TRBV6-1, the J gene TRBJ2-2, with D perhaps matching TRBD1 (5 bases). Trimming took 7 bases from V and 8 from J, leaving 14 bases between them. CDR1 and CDR2 (germline): MNHNS, SASEGT. This CDR3 region has 13 residues. In nucleotides, the CDR3 is TGTGCCAGCACCCCGTTACAGGTTGGGGAGCTGTTTTTT. This codes for CASTPLQVGELFF.

This clonotype turned up a few times. The CDR3 DNA reads TGTGCCAGCAGCTTTAGCGGGAGTAACGAGCAGTACTTC. Protein: CASSFSGSNEQYF. V usage is TRBV7-2 and J usage is TRBJ2-7; 9 positions match TRBD2. This CDR3 comprises 13 residues. Germline-derived CDR1 and CDR2 are SGHTA and FQGNSA. J lost 5 bases, V lost 3 bases, and 2 bases had no gene match.

This clonotype was counted ten times or more. J is TRBJ1-5 and V is TRBV6-5; 9 bases map to TRBD1. The length of the CDR3 is 15 residues. Trimming took 5 bases from V and 6 from J; bases not matched to a gene: 8. Germline CDR1 is MNHEY and CDR2 is SVGAGI. In DNA, the CDR3 is TGTGCCAGCAGTCTCTCGGGACAGGGTGTTCAGCCCCAGCATTTT. Translating gives CASSLSGQGVQPQHF.

The J gene is TRBJ1-2, the V gene TRBV12-3 or TRBV12-4; perhaps TRBD1 as D (5 bases). The CDR3 spans 13 residues. Trimming left V 6 bases short and J 2 bases short, with 10 bases between. DNA of the CDR3: TGTGCCAGCAGCCAAGGACACAACTATGGCTACACCTTC. It specifies CASSQGHNYGYTF.

This clonotype was counted ten times or more. The V call is TRBV27, the J call TRBJ2-7; 8 bases match TRBD2. The CDR3 loop spans 15 amino acids. V shed 5 bases, J shed 2 bases, and the junction held 8 bases outside the gene matches. Germline loops: CDR1 MNHEY, CDR2 SMNVEV (reference sequence). CDR3 region: CASSPLAGSAYEQYF. CDR3 nucleotides: TGTGCCAGCAGTCCGCTAGCGGGTTCAGCCTACGAGCAGTACTTC.